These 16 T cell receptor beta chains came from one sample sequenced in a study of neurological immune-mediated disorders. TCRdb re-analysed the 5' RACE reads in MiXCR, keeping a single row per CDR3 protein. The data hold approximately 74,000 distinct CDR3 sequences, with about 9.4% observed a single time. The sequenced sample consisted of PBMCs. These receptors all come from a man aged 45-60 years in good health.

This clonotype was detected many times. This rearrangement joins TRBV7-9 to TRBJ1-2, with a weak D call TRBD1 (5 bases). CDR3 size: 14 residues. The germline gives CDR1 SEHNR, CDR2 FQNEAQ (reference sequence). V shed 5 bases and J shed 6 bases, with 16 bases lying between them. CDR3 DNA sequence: TGTGCCAGCAGCCTCCAAGTCCAGGGAGATGGCTACACCTTC. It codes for CASSLQVQGDGYTF.

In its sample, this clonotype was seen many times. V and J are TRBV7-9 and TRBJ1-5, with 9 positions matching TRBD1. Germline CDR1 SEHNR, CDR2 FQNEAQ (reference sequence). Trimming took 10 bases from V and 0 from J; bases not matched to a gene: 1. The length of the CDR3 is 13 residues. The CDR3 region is CATDRGSNQPQHF. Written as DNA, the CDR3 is TGTGCCACGGACAGGGGTAGCAATCAGCCCCAGCATTTT. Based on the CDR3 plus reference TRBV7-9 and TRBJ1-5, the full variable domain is DTGVSQNPRHKITKRGQNVTFRCDPISEHNRLYWYRQTLGQGPEFLTYFQNEAQLEKSRLLSDRFSAERPKGSFSTLEIQRTEQGDSAMYLCATDRGSNQPQHFGDGTRLSIL.

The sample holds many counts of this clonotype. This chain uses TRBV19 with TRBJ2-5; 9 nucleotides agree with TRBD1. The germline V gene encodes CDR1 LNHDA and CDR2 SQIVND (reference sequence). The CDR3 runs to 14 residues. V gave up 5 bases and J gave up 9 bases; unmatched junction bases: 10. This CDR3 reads CASSPRTGAGPQYF. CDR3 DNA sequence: TGTGCCAGTAGTCCAAGGACAGGGGCGGGGCCCCAGTACTTC.

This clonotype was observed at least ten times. This chain's CDR3 is CASSLGGTGNTEAFF. Here the CDR3 DNA reads TGTGCCAGCAGTCTTGGTGGGACAGGGAATACTGAAGCTTTCTTT. The gene calls are TRBV12-3 or TRBV12-4 and TRBJ1-1, with 9 bases fitting TRBD1. V was pared by 5 bases and J by 5 bases, with 9 bases of the junction left unmatched. The CDR3 runs to 15 residues.

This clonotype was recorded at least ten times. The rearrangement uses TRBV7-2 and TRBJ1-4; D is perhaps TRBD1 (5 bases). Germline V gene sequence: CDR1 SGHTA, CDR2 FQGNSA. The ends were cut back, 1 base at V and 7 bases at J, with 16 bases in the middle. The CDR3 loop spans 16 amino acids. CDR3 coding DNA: TGTGCCAGCAGCTTAGGAGGGACGCTGTTTGGTGAAAAACTGTTTTTT. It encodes CASSLGGTLFGEKLFF.

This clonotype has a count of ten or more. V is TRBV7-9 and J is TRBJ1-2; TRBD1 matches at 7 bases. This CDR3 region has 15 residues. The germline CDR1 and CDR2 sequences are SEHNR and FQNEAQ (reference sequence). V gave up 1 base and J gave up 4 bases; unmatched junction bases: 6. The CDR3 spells CASSLGQQGLYGYTF. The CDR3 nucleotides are TGTGCCAGCAGCTTAGGTCAACAGGGGCTCTATGGCTACACCTTC.

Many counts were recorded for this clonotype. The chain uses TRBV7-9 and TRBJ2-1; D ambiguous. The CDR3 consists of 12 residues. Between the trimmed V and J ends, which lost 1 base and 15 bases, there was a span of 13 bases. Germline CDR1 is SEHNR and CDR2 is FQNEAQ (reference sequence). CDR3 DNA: TGTGCCAGCAGCTTAGAGGCTACCAAGCGGTTCTTC. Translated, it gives CASSLEATKRFF.

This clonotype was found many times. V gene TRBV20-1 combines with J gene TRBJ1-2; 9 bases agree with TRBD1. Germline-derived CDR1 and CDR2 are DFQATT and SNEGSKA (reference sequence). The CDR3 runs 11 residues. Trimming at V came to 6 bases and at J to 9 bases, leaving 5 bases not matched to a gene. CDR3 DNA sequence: TGCAGTGCCTTTGACAGGGGGAGCTACACCTTC. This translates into CSAFDRGSYTF.

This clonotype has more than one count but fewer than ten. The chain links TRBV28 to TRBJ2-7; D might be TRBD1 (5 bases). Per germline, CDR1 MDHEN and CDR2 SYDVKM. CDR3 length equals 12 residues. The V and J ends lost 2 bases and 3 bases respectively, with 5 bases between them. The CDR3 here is CASSLQGYEQYF. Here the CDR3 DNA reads TGTGCCAGCAGTTTACAGGGCTACGAGCAGTACTTC.

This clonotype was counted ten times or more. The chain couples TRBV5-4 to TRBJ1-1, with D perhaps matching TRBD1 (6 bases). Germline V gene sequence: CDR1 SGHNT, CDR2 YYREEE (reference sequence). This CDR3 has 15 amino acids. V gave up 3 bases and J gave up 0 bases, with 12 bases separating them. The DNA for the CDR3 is TGTGCCAGCAGCTATTTCAGGGGACTGAACACTGAAGCTTTCTTT. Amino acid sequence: CASSYFRGLNTEAFF.

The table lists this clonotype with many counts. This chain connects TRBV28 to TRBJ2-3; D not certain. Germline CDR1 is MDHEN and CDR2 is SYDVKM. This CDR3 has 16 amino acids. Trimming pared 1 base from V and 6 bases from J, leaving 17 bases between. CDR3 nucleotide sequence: TGTGCCAGCAGTTTATCCCAGCTTTACCCTGTGGATACGCAGTATTTT. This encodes CASSLSQLYPVDTQYF.

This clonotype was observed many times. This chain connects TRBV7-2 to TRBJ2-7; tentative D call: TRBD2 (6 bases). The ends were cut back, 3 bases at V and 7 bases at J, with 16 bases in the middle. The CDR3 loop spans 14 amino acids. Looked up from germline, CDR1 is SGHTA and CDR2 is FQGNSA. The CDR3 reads CASSLAGPPREQYF. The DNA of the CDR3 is TGTGCCAGCAGCTTGGCGGGACCTCCTAGGGAGCAGTACTTC.

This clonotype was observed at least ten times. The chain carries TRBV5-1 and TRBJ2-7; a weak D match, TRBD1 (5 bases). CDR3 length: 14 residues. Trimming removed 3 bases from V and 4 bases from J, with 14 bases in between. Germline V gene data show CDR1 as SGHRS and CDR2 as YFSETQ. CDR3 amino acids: CASSSDSSLYEQYF. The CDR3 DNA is TGCGCCAGCAGCTCCGACAGTTCCCTTTACGAGCAGTACTTC. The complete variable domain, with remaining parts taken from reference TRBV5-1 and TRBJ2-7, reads KAGVTQTPRYLIKTRGQQVTLSCSPISGHRSVSWYQQTPGQGLQFLFEYFSETQRNKGNFPGRFSGRQFSNSRSEMNVSTLELGDSALYLCASSSDSSLYEQYFGPGTRLTVT.

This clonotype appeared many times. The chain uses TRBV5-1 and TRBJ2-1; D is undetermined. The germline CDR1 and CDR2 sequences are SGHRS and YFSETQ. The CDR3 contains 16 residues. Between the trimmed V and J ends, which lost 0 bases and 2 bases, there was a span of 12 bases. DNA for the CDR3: TGCGCCAGCAGCTTGGTCGCGAGGTATGCCTACAATGAGCAGTTCTTC. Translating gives CASSLVARYAYNEQFF.

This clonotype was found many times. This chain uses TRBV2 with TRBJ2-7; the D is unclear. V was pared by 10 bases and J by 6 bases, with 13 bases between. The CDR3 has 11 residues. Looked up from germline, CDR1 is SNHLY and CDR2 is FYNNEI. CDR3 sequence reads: CAIEDSTEQYF. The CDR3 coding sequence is TGTGCCATCGAAGATAGTACCGAGCAGTACTTC.

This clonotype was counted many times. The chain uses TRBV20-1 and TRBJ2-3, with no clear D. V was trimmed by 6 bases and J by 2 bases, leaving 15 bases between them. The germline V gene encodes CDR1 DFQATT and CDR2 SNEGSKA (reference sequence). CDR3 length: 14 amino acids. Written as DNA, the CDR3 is TGCAGTGCCCCCCGAGCCGTTAACACAGATACGCAGTATTTT. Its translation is CSAPRAVNTDTQYF.